The clone carrying this T cell receptor beta chain was detected only a few times. The antigen remains undetermined. The data stem from a study of blood T cells in healthy people across ages. Combining a sample-barcoded 5' primer with a J-beta primer mix, a second PCR ran for roughly 7 to 12 cycles. The authors tagged each cDNA molecule using a template-switch adaptor with 12 random nucleotides. TCRdb used MiXCR to reprocess the 5' RACE reads, holding one entry per CDR3 protein. The sample carries some 1.7 million distinct CDR3 sequences, about 28% recorded once. The individuals who served as donors were healthy Caucasians living in Russia, aged roughly 6 to 95. CDR3 length: 16 residues. The germline V gene has CDR1 MDHEN and CDR2 SYDVKM. V was pared by 2 bases and J by 2 bases, with 5 bases of the junction left unmatched. Findings and limits, study-wide: Estimates of total diversity, which came from one million sequenced T cells, were considered to be underestimates. TCR beta diversity was tightly associated with the proportion of naive T cells.

This clonotype originated in a woman aged 25 to 45 in good health. What was sequenced was blood. V gene TRBV28 combines with J gene TRBJ1-4, with 7 bases fitting TRBD1. The CDR3 nucleotides read TGTGCCAGCAGTTTAGGCTACAGGGGTACTAATGAAAAACTGTTTTTT. Translating it yields CASSLGYRGTNEKLFF. Looking up the rest from reference TRBV28 and TRBJ1-4 gives the full variable domain: DVKVTQSSRYLVKRTGEKVFLECVQDMDHENMFWYRQDPGLGLRLIYFSYDVKMKEKGDIPEGYSVSREKKERFSLILESASTNQTSMYLCASSLGYRGTNEKLFFGSGTQLSVL.